Following are 28 T cell receptor beta chains from one sample sequenced in a study of low-dose radiotherapy and immunotherapy resistance in tumors. Indicated time point: after trial treatment. The treatment is: LDRT plus nivolumab, ipilimumab, low-dose cyclophosphamide and aspirin (RACIN trial). Both TCRalpha and TCRbeta chains were reverse transcribed with V-gene-specific primers. For amplifying TCRs, the PCR ran for about 20 cycles with Phusion, which was used together with a constant-region primer and the adapter on the V primers. MiXCR was run by TCRdb on the reads, yielding one entry per CDR3 protein. This table has tens of thousands of distinct CDR3 sequences, around 50% appearing once. The sample in question was PBMCs, obtained after low-dose radiotherapy plus immunotherapy. The source is a male donor with gallbladder cancer.

In DNA, the CDR3 is TGCAGCGTTGAAGGTTCCGTCGGCGGAAGCTCCTACAATGAGCAGTTCTTC. Its translation: CSVEGSVGGSSYNEQFF. V and J are TRBV29-1 and TRBJ2-1, with D unresolved. V was clipped by 1 base and J by 0 bases, with 16 bases between them. The CDR3 sequence is 17 residues long. The germline CDR1 and CDR2 sequences are SQVTM and ANQGSEA.

The chain recombines TRBV6-1 with TRBJ1-2, with 7 bases identical to TRBD1. This CDR3 region has 14 residues. The ends lost 8 bases at V and 4 bases at J; junction bases unmatched: 10. The V gene's germline CDR1 is MNHNS and CDR2 SASEGT. DNA of the CDR3: TGTGCCAGCGCCGCGTCACAGGGGCGCTATGGCTACACCTTC. Translated, it gives CASAASQGRYGYTF.

The chain carries TRBV7-8 and TRBJ1-1; D is undetermined. This CDR3 comprises 13 residues. The V end was cut by 5 bases, the J end by 5 bases, with 12 bases between. Germline loops: CDR1 SGHVS, CDR2 FQNEAQ. CDR3 in DNA: TGTGCCAGCAGCATATTAGAGGGAACTGAAGCTTTCTTT. Encoded protein: CASSILEGTEAFF. The full variable domain, completed using reference TRBV7-8 and TRBJ1-1, is GAGVSQSPRYKVAKRGQDVALRCDPISGHVSLFWYQQALGQGPEFLTYFQNEAQLDKSGLPSDRFFAERPEGSVSTLKIQRTQQEDSAVYLCASSILEGTEAFFGQGTRLTVV.

The CDR3 DNA is TGTGCCAGCAGCTCTACTAGCGGGAGATGGGAGACCCAGTACTTC. Its protein is CASSSTSGRWETQYF. This chain connects TRBV7-2 to TRBJ2-5; 11 nucleotides match TRBD2. Germline assignment: CDR1 SGHTA and CDR2 FQGNSA. The CDR3 has 15 amino acids. Unmatched junction bases numbered 6, after V lost 4 bases and J lost 5 bases. Supplemented by reference TRBV7-2 and TRBJ2-5, the full variable domain reads GAGVSQSPSNKVTEKGKDVELRCDPISGHTALYWYRQSLGQGLEFLIYFQGNSAPDKSGLPSDRFSAERTGGSVSTLTIQRTQQEDSAVYLCASSSTSGRWETQYFGPGTRLLVL.

This clonotype is medium-sized in the sample. The chain combines TRBV28 with TRBJ2-5; 15 bases line up with TRBD2. This CDR3 has 17 amino acids. The germline V gene has CDR1 MDHEN and CDR2 SYDVKM. V shed 5 bases, J shed 7 bases, and the junction held 11 bases outside the gene matches. The CDR3 region is CASSRFGTSGRRGTQYF. In nucleotides, the CDR3 is TGTGCCAGCAGTCGTTTTGGGACTAGCGGGAGGAGGGGGACCCAGTACTTC.

The chain employs TRBV30 and TRBJ2-1, with 10 bases aligning to TRBD2. CDR1 is GTSNPN, CDR2 SVGIG, per germline (reference sequence). There are 15 residues in the CDR3. With 7 bases clipped from V and 6 bases from J, the junction kept 12 bases outside the gene matches. Here the CDR3 DNA reads TGTGCCTTGAGGTCAGGGACTAGCGTGGGCAATGAGCAGTTCTTC. As protein: CALRSGTSVGNEQFF.

This clonotype was observed at least ten times. The rearrangement joins TRBV4-2 to TRBJ1-5; D is ambiguous. Germline assignment: CDR1 LGHNA and CDR2 YNFKEQ. This CDR3 contains 19 residues. The ends were cut back, 0 bases at V and 0 bases at J, with 18 bases in the middle. CDR3 sequence: CASSQDVQPPIYSNQPQHF. The CDR3 region has the DNA TGTGCCAGCAGCCAAGATGTCCAGCCGCCTATCTATAGCAATCAGCCCCAGCATTTT.

At least ten counts were recorded for this clonotype. The chain carries TRBV19 and TRBJ2-7; D not resolved. V lost 3 bases and J lost 3, with 12 bases in between. Germline CDR1 and CDR2: LNHDA and SQIVND (reference sequence). CDR3 size: 14 residues. The CDR3 region has the DNA TGTGCCAGTAGTATCTCCAGCCCCTTCTACGAGCAGTACTTC. It codes for CASSISSPFYEQYF.

This chain connects TRBV4-2 to TRBJ2-2, with no clear D. Germline assignment: CDR1 LGHNA and CDR2 YNFKEQ. The CDR3 is made up of 13 amino acids. Deletions cut 0 bases from V and 3 bases from J, with 2 bases between. The CDR3 region has the DNA TGTGCCAGCAGCCAAGAGGACACCGGGGAGCTGTTTTTT. Translation gives CASSQEDTGELFF.

This clonotype was counted many times. The V gene is TRBV6-5, the J gene TRBJ1-5, with 7 positions matching TRBD1. Per the germline V gene, CDR1 is MNHEY and CDR2 is SVGAGI. V lost 5 bases and J lost 7; bases outside the gene matches: 8. The CDR3 runs 14 residues. The CDR3 loop is CASSETGLRQPQHF. The CDR3 nucleotides are TGTGCCAGCAGTGAGACAGGGCTCCGACAGCCCCAGCATTTT.

CDR3 DNA sequence: TGTGCCTGGAGTTTAAACGGGGGCGAAGGAAACACCATATATTTT. It yields the protein CAWSLNGGEGNTIYF. This chain links TRBV30 with TRBJ1-3, with a tentative D call TRBD1 (6 bases). The germline V and J ends were trimmed by 2 bases and 4 bases, with 15 bases remaining between them. The CDR3 extends over 15 amino acids. Germline V gives CDR1 GTSNPN, CDR2 SVGIG (reference sequence).

This rearrangement joins TRBV7-8 to TRBJ2-3; D is tentatively TRBD1 or TRBD2 (5 bases each). Trimming removed 5 bases at V and 5 bases at J, with 17 bases between. CDR3 length: 15 amino acids. Germline V gives CDR1 SGHVS, CDR2 FQNEAQ. CDR3 DNA: TGTGCCAGCAGCCGCCGGGGCTTCTGGGAAGATACGCAGTATTTT. It is translated as CASSRRGFWEDTQYF.

This clonotype has at least ten counts. V gene TRBV11-2 combines with J gene TRBJ2-5, with 9 bases matching TRBD2. CDR3 length: 14 residues. The V segment lost 2 bases and the J segment 2 bases; nucleotides outside the gene matches: 0. Germline loops: CDR1 SGHAT, CDR2 FQNNGV. CDR3 sequence reads: CASSLSGGQETQYF. Here the CDR3 DNA reads TGTGCCAGCAGCTTAAGCGGGGGGCAAGAGACCCAGTACTTC.

This clonotype was found many times. The chain has TRBV12-3 or TRBV12-4 and TRBJ1-6, with a tentative D call TRBD1 (5 bases). The V end was cut by 5 bases, the J end by 6 bases, with 11 bases between. This CDR3 has 14 residues. The CDR3 region has the DNA TGTGCCAGCAGTGGGGACCGGGTTAATTCACCCCTCCACTTT. Protein sequence: CASSGDRVNSPLHF.

This clonotype was seen ten or more times. The rearrangement uses TRBV27 and TRBJ2-7; 7 nucleotides line up with TRBD1. CDR3 length: 14 amino acids. The germline gives CDR1 MNHEY, CDR2 SMNVEV (reference sequence). V dropped 2 bases and J dropped 2; count of bases not matched to a gene: 3. Here the CDR3 reads CASSLTGQTYEQYF. The CDR3 DNA reads as TGTGCCAGCAGTTTAACGGGACAGACCTACGAGCAGTACTTC.

By share of the sample, this clonotype is medium-sized (0.01 to 0.1%). The chain couples TRBV12-3 or TRBV12-4 to TRBJ1-5; D is unclear. With 3 bases removed from V and 3 bases from J, the gap between germline ends came to 9 bases. The CDR3 totals 14 residues. This chain's CDR3 is CASSFGSPNQPQHF. The CDR3 coding sequence is TGTGCCAGCAGTTTCGGGAGCCCCAATCAGCCCCAGCATTTT.

This chain links TRBV3-1 with TRBJ2-6, with 9 bases identical to TRBD1. Germline-derived CDR1 and CDR2 are LGHDT and YNNKEL (reference sequence). This CDR3 region has 17 residues. Germline trimming cut 4 bases from V and 2 bases from J; bases unmatched to any gene: 6. Here the CDR3 DNA reads TGTGCCAGCAGCCCATCGGACAGGGGTGCTGGGGCCAACGTCCTGACTTTC. It encodes CASSPSDRGAGANVLTF.

Notes on this clonotype: A read error is likely here: a far larger clone is one base away. This chain connects TRBV6-2 or TRBV6-3 to TRBJ2-5; the D gene is possibly TRBD2 (5 bases). Germline values: CDR1 MNHEY, CDR2 SVGEGT. V was shortened by 5 bases and J by 11 bases, with 21 bases between the two germline ends. CDR3 length: 14 residues. The CDR3 loop is CASSGTFGVVEQYF. CDR3 bases: TGTGCCAGCAGTGGAACATTCGGGGTAGTTGAGCAGTACTTC.

Points on this clonotype: This sequence is one base from a far larger clone and is likely a read error. The chain links TRBV22-1 to TRBJ2-5; TRBD2, the table's D call, lacks a check against the DNA. TRBV22-1 is listed as a pseudogene. This CDR3 has 11 amino acids. The CDR3 loop is CASSTGKTQYF. The CDR3 bases are TGTGCCAGCAGTACCGGGAAGACCCAGTACTTC.

The J gene is TRBJ1-1, the V gene TRBV5-1; 11 bases match TRBD1. Losses at the gene ends were 3 bases for V and 6 bases for J; bases not matched to a gene: 7. In germline, CDR1 is SGHRS, CDR2 YFSETQ. CDR3 length: 15 residues. CDR3 in amino acids: CASSSGDRGNAEAFF. The CDR3 DNA sequence: TGCGCCAGCAGCTCGGGGGACAGGGGGAATGCTGAAGCTTTCTTT.

The chain links TRBV5-4 to TRBJ1-1; possible D gene TRBD1, 6 bases. CDR1 is SGHNT and CDR2 is YYREEE in the germline V gene (reference sequence). V dropped 6 bases and J dropped 6 bases, with 18 bases sitting between them. The CDR3 runs 14 residues. The CDR3 nucleotides are TGTGCCAGCACCGGAGAGGGGGGCCGGTCTGAAGCTTTCTTT. Amino acids: CASTGEGGRSEAFF.

This clonotype was seen only a few times. The rearrangement links TRBV12-3 or TRBV12-4 to TRBJ2-2; D unresolved. Trimming stripped 6 bases from V and 3 bases from J, with 11 bases between. This CDR3 has 14 amino acids. The CDR3 region has the DNA TGTGCCAGCAGATGGGTCCCGTACACCGGGGAGCTGTTTTTT. Translating gives CASRWVPYTGELFF.

The V and J genes are TRBV12-3 or TRBV12-4 and TRBJ2-1, with TRBD1 identical over 9 bases. V was pared by 5 bases and J by 12 bases, with 17 bases of the junction left unmatched. This CDR3 is 16 amino acids long. Here the CDR3 DNA reads TGTGCCAGCAGTGGGGGACAGGGATCTTTAGGTTACGGGCAGTTCTTC. Translating it yields CASSGGQGSLGYGQFF.

The V call is TRBV3-1, the J call TRBJ2-5; the D is unclear. This CDR3 is 15 amino acids long. With 3 bases removed from V and 5 bases from J, the gap between germline ends came to 16 bases. Germline V gene data show CDR1 as LGHDT and CDR2 as YNNKEL (reference sequence). The CDR3 sequence: CASSQGGMSYETQYF. The CDR3, as DNA: TGTGCCAGCAGCCAGGGTGGTATGTCTTATGAGACCCAGTACTTC.

Ten or more counts support this clonotype. This chain connects TRBV7-2 to TRBJ2-5, with TRBD2 identical over 7 bases. The germline V gene has CDR1 SGHTA and CDR2 FQGNSA. The CDR3 has 14 residues. V was pared by 4 bases and J by 9 bases, with 11 bases of the junction left unmatched. The CDR3: CASSSESGGRAQYF. The CDR3 DNA reads as TGTGCCAGCAGCTCGGAGTCGGGGGGAAGAGCCCAGTACTTC.

In this sample, this clonotype turned up a few times. The chain uses TRBV6-2 or TRBV6-3 and TRBJ2-3, with D tentatively TRBD1 (6 bases). The ends were cut back, 2 bases at V and 0 bases at J, with 15 bases in the middle. The V gene's germline CDR1 is MNHEY and CDR2 SVGEGT. This CDR3 region has 17 residues. The CDR3 sequence: CASSYLGAGTSTDTQYF. The CDR3 DNA reads as TGTGCCAGCAGTTACCTGGGGGCAGGAACTAGCACAGATACGCAGTATTTT.

This clonotype was detected a few times. The chain uses TRBV28 and TRBJ1-1; D is possibly TRBD1 (5 bases). The CDR3 has 15 residues. V gave up 7 bases and J gave up 0 bases, with 15 bases separating them. Germline CDR1 reads MDHEN; CDR2 reads SYDVKM. The CDR3 region is CASTPNWGVNTEAFF. DNA of the CDR3: TGTGCCAGCACCCCAAACTGGGGGGTGAACACTGAAGCTTTCTTT.

This clonotype showed up just a few times. The rearrangement joins TRBV12-3 or TRBV12-4 to TRBJ2-1; possible D gene TRBD2, 6 bases. This CDR3 comprises 14 residues. V lost 0 bases, J lost 9 bases, and 12 bases lay in between. CDR3 in amino acids: CASSLARGVGEQFF. The DNA for the CDR3 is TGTGCCAGCAGTTTAGCGCGCGGGGTGGGTGAGCAGTTCTTC.